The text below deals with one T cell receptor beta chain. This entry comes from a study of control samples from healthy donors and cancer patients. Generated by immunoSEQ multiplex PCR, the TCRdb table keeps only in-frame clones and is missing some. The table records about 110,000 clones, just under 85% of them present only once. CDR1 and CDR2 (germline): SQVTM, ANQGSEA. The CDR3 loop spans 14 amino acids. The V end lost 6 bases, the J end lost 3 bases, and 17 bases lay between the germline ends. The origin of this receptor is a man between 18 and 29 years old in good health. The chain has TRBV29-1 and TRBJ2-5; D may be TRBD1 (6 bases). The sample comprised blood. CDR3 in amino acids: CSVPGDGLKETQYF. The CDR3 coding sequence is TGCAGCGTCCCAGGGGACGGATTAAAAGAGACCCAGTACTTC. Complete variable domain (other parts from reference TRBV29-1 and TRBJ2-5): SAVISQKPSRDICQRGTSLTIQCQVDSQVTMMFWYRQQPGQSLTLIATANQGSEATYESGFVIDKFPISRPNLTFSTLTVSNMSPEDSSIYLCSVPGDGLKETQYFGPGTRLLVL.